This T cell receptor (beta chain) came from a study of CD8 T cells in ankylosing spondylitis. Study-wide findings and caveats: According to the report, clones linked to the disease were significantly enriched in matched synovial fluid samples taken from ankylosing spondylitis patients. It appeared that ankylosing spondylitis blood was characterized by a TCR beta motif of eight highly homologous variants. Reactive arthritis synovial fluid and blood previously showed some of these motif variants.

This clonotype has only a few counts. What it binds is not known. The V and J ends lost 5 bases and 3 bases respectively, with 16 bases between them. The CDR3 sequence is 16 residues long. Germline assignment: CDR1 SEHNR and CDR2 FQNEAQ (reference sequence). Quantitative 5'-RACE with molecular barcodes was used to make the TCR beta libraries. MiXCR was run by TCRdb on the 5' RACE reads, yielding one entry per CDR3 protein. Here the sample spans 350,000 to 450,000 distinct CDR3 sequences, 20% to 25% being singletons. V is TRBV7-9 and J is TRBJ2-2; possibly TRBD2 for D (6 bases). The sequence derives from a male donor with ankylosing spondylitis or in good health (not recorded which). Sequencing input: blood, either unsorted or a sorted T cell fraction (not recorded which). For the CDR3, the DNA is TGTGCCAGCAGCCCCCCCGGGGGAGCTCACACCGGGGAGCTGTTTTTT. It yields the protein CASSPPGGAHTGELFF.